Below are 18 T cell receptor beta chains sequenced from a single sample in a study of cytomegalovirus exposure and HLA in healthy donors. The PCR had 60 Vbeta and 13 Jbeta primers. Assay used: immunoSEQ multiplex PCR; TCRdb lists only in-frame clones, some missing. Here the sample spans over 95,000 clones, approximately 80% being singletons. Sequenced sample: PBMCs. The receptor source for this set is a man in his forties in good health and CMV-seropositive.

As DNA, the CDR3 is TGTGCCAGTCAGCGACCGAACACCGGGGAGCTGTTTTTT. Amino acids: CASQRPNTGELFF. The V call is TRBV19, the J call TRBJ2-2; no firm D call. The V gene lost 8 bases and the J gene lost 0 bases, with 7 bases spanning the gap. The CDR3 runs 13 residues. Germline CDR1 LNHDA, CDR2 SQIVND (reference sequence).

This clone was counted once. The V call is TRBV15, the J call TRBJ1-2; TRBD1 is a possible D gene (6 bases). V was cut by 0 bases and J by 3 bases, with 14 bases left in between. Germline CDR1 is LNHNV and CDR2 is YYDKDF (reference sequence). CDR3 length equals 16 residues. The CDR3 DNA is TGTGCCACCAGCAGAGATGTTTTGGGGACATACTATGGCTACACCTTC. This encodes CATSRDVLGTYYGYTF.

The chain employs TRBV7-8 and TRBJ2-4; D is perhaps TRBD2 (5 bases). The CDR3 is made up of 16 amino acids. CDR1 is SGHVS, CDR2 FQNEAQ, per germline. V lost 1 base, J lost 7 bases, and 17 bases lay in between. CDR3 bases: TGTGCCAGCAGCTTAGGAGGTCTATCGGGGAGTAACATTCAGTACTTC. This encodes CASSLGGLSGSNIQYF.

This sequence joins TRBV28 and TRBJ2-3, with TRBD2 identical over 13 bases. CDR3 length: 16 residues. Germline lookup yields CDR1 MDHEN and CDR2 SYDVKM. V shed 5 bases, J shed 3 bases, and the junction held 5 bases outside the gene matches. CDR3 bases: TGTGCCAGCAGTCCAGGACTAGCGGGGGAGACAGATACGCAGTATTTT. As protein: CASSPGLAGETDTQYF.

This clone was found once. J is TRBJ2-5 and V is TRBV4-3; 9 positions match TRBD1. This CDR3 region has 13 residues. CDR1 and CDR2 from the germline V gene are LGHNA and YSLEER. V was pared by 4 bases and J by 11 bases, with 8 bases of the junction left unmatched. This CDR3 is CASSRGQGREQYF. CDR3 coding DNA: TGCGCCAGCAGCCGGGGACAGGGCAGGGAGCAGTACTTC.

The J gene is TRBJ2-7, the V gene TRBV4-2, with 8 bases aligning to TRBD1. The CDR3 loop spans 12 amino acids. J lost 6 bases, V lost 5 bases, and 3 bases had no gene match. Germline V CDR1 and CDR2: LGHNA, YNFKEQ. In nucleotides, the CDR3 is TGTGCCAGCAGCAAGACAGGGGCCGAGCAGTACTTC. Protein sequence: CASSKTGAEQYF.

This sequence joins TRBV5-4 and TRBJ1-4; D perhaps matches TRBD1 (5 bases). V was trimmed by 2 bases and J by 10 bases, leaving 15 bases between them. The CDR3 extends over 14 amino acids. The germline CDR1 and CDR2 sequences are SGHNT and YYREEE (reference sequence). CDR3 coding DNA: TGTGCCAGCAGCTTTATATCGGACACTGGAAAACTGTTTTTT. Its protein product is CASSFISDTGKLFF.

The chain links TRBV7-9 to TRBJ1-4; D is possibly TRBD1 (6 bases). V lost 4 bases to trimming and J lost 0 bases, with 12 bases between them. The CDR3 consists of 16 residues. Looked up from germline, CDR1 is SEHNR and CDR2 is FQNEAQ (reference sequence). The CDR3 region has the DNA TGTGCCAGCAGCTCAGGGGCGCACTCAACTAATGAAAAACTGTTTTTT. Protein product: CASSSGAHSTNEKLFF.

The CDR3: CATSSQGYEQYF. In DNA, the CDR3 is TGTGCCACCAGCAGTCAGGGCTACGAGCAGTACTTC. The rearrangement joins TRBV15 to TRBJ2-7, with a tentative D call TRBD1 (5 bases). V shed 3 bases and J shed 3 bases, with 6 bases lying between them. Germline V gives CDR1 LNHNV, CDR2 YYDKDF (reference sequence). CDR3 length equals 12 residues.

The sample holds a few counts of this clone. The genes are TRBV7-2 and TRBJ1-2; tentative D call: TRBD1 (6 bases). Per germline, CDR1 SGHTA and CDR2 FQGNSA. The V end was cut by 5 bases, the J end by 6 bases, with 13 bases between. The CDR3 totals 13 residues. The CDR3 loop reads CASSKTQGDGYTF. The CDR3, as DNA: TGTGCCAGCAGCAAGACACAGGGAGATGGCTACACCTTC. Full variable domain (rest looked up from reference TRBV7-2 and TRBJ1-2): GAGVSQSPSNKVTEKGKDVELRCDPISGHTALYWYRQSLGQGLEFLIYFQGNSAPDKSGLPSDRFSAERTGGSVSTLTIQRTQQEDSAVYLCASSKTQGDGYTFGSGTRLTVV.

The chain couples TRBV7-3 to TRBJ1-1; D possibly corresponds to TRBD1 (5 bases). This CDR3 is 11 amino acids long. The germline V and J ends were trimmed by 10 bases and 8 bases, with 14 bases remaining between them. Germline V gene data show CDR1 as SGHTA and CDR2 as FQGTGA. For the CDR3, the DNA is TGTGCCAACCCCAACCGGGGGGAAGCTTTCTTT. Translation gives CANPNRGEAFF.

The V call is TRBV19, the J call TRBJ2-2; possibly TRBD2 for D (6 bases). Germline V CDR1 and CDR2: LNHDA, SQIVND (reference sequence). V gave up 5 bases and J gave up 3 bases, with 13 bases separating them. The CDR3 loop spans 15 amino acids. CDR3 DNA: TGTGCCAGTAGTCCGGGGGACGGATACACCGGGGAGCTGTTTTTT. Its translation: CASSPGDGYTGELFF.

This chain connects TRBV19 to TRBJ1-2; possible D gene TRBD1, 5 bases. Germline V lookup: CDR1 LNHDA, CDR2 SQIVND (reference sequence). V shed 6 bases and J shed 4 bases, with 15 bases lying between them. The CDR3 spans 14 residues. The CDR3 spells CASSRTDTGYGYTF. In DNA, the CDR3 is TGTGCCAGTAGCCGAACGGACACAGGCTATGGCTACACCTTC.

This chain joins TRBV27 and TRBJ2-3; TRBD2 matches at 7 bases. Germline loops: CDR1 MNHEY, CDR2 SMNVEV (reference sequence). The CDR3 has 13 residues. With 9 bases clipped from V and 2 bases from J, the junction kept 5 bases outside the gene matches. The CDR3 region has the DNA TGTGCCAGTTCTAGCGGCCTCACAGATACGCAGTATTTT. This codes for CASSSGLTDTQYF.

The rearrangement uses TRBV5-6 and TRBJ2-1; D is ambiguous. Germline-derived CDR1 and CDR2 are SGHDT and YYEEEE. V dropped 4 bases and J dropped 4 bases, with 15 bases sitting between them. This CDR3 is built from 15 residues. DNA for the CDR3: TGTGCCAGCAGCGAGATGCCCCCCCTATACAATGAGCAGTTCTTC. It yields the protein CASSEMPPLYNEQFF.

CDR3 nucleotides: TGCGCCAGCAGCCCTGAGACTGCCTTGAACACTGAAGCTTTCTTT. Translation: CASSPETALNTEAFF. The rearrangement uses TRBV5-1 and TRBJ1-1, with D unresolved. The V gene lost 4 bases and the J gene lost 0 bases, with 13 bases spanning the gap. The germline V gene has CDR1 SGHRS and CDR2 YFSETQ. The CDR3 extends over 15 amino acids.

This clone has a single count. This rearrangement joins TRBV9 to TRBJ2-1; 10 nucleotides align to TRBD1. Germline-derived CDR1 and CDR2 are SGDLS and YYNGEE. CDR3 size: 15 residues. The ends lost 4 bases at V and 3 bases at J; junction bases unmatched: 4. CDR3 coding DNA: TGTGCCAGCAGCCTGGGGGACAGGGGCTACAATGAGCAGTTCTTC. This sequence encodes CASSLGDRGYNEQFF.

This chain joins TRBV13 and TRBJ2-6; D might be TRBD2 (5 bases). Per germline, CDR1 PRHDT and CDR2 FYEKMQ (reference sequence). The ends were cut back, 5 bases at V and 2 bases at J, with 7 bases in the middle. The CDR3 length is 14 residues. The DNA of the CDR3 is TGTGCCAGCAGCGACGGGGCTGGGGCCAACGTCCTGACTTTC. Translation: CASSDGAGANVLTF. Together with reference TRBV13 and TRBJ2-6, the CDR3 gives the full variable domain: AAGVIQSPRHLIKEKRETATLKCYPIPRHDTVYWYQQGPGQDPQFLISFYEKMQSDKGSIPDRFSAQQFSDYHSELNMSSLELGDSALYFCASSDGAGANVLTFGAGSRLTVL.